This T cell receptor (beta chain) was recorded in a study of cytomegalovirus exposure and HLA in healthy donors. Per the germline V gene, CDR1 is SGHRS and CDR2 is YFSETQ. V lost 6 bases, J lost 4 bases, and 7 bases stayed unmatched. This CDR3 is 14 amino acids long. Findings and limits, study-wide: Most TCR sequences were rare, but some public TCRs occurred in many donors. Within the data, a cluster of highly shared sequence variants was likely a sequencing artifact. Most TCR beta V segments were productive about 87% or about 30% of the time in an earlier analysis. According to the study, around 150 TCR beta chains were cytomegalovirus-associated.

A word on this clone: Its antigen is as yet unknown.

The PCR was carried out with 60 Vbeta primers and 13 Jbeta primers. Using immunoSEQ multiplex PCR, the repertoire was profiled, and TCRdb retains in-frame clones only, with some absent. Here the sample spans 160,000 or so clones, 85% being singletons. Input material: PBMCs. This chain joins TRBV5-1 and TRBJ2-1; 7 bases map to TRBD2. This clonotype was sampled from a woman aged 18 to 35 in good health and CMV-seronegative. CDR3 bases: TGCGCCAGCACTGGGCTAGCGGATTACAATGAGCAGTTCTTC. Residues: CASTGLADYNEQFF. Full variable domain (rest looked up from reference TRBV5-1 and TRBJ2-1): KAGVTQTPRYLIKTRGQQVTLSCSPISGHRSVSWYQQTPGQGLQFLFEYFSETQRNKGNFPGRFSGRQFSNSRSEMNVSTLELGDSALYLCASTGLADYNEQFFGPGTRLTVL.